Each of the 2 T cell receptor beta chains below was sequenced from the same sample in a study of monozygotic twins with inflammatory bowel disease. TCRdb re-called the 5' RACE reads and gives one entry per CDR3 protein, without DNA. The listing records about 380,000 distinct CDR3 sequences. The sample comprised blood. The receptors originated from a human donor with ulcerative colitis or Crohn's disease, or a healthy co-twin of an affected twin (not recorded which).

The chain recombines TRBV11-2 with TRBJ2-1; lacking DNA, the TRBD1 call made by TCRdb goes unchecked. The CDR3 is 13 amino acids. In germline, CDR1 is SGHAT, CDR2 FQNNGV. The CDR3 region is CASSLEGPSEQFF.

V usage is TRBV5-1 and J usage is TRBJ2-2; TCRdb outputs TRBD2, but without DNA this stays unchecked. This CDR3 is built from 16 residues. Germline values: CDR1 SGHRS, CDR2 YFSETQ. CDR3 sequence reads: CASSPPRASGAQELFF. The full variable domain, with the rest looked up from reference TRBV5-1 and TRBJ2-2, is KAGVTQTPRYLIKTRGQQVTLSCSPISGHRSVSWYQQTPGQGLQFLFEYFSETQRNKGNFPGRFSGRQFSNSRSEMNVSTLELGDSALYLCASSPPRASGAQELFFGEGSRLTVL.